Listed below are T cell receptor beta chains from one sample, sequenced in a study of T cells in Graves' hyperthyroidism and ophthalmopathy. Each CDR3 protein gets one entry after TCRdb re-called the multiplex PCR reads with MiXCR. The data contain hundreds of thousands of distinct CDR3 sequences, around a quarter of them singletons. Sequencing was performed on blood. Receptors were obtained from a woman aged 30 to 39 with Graves' ophthalmopathy. The CDR3 runs from the conserved cysteine through the conserved F or W. A D gene is named only where the DNA matches it firmly. Clone size is not always given. Where it is, it says once, few, many or a class for expanded clones.

J gene | V gene | clone size | D gene | CDR3 protein | CDR3 DNA
TRBJ2-5 | TRBV6-2/TRBV6-3 | many | TRBD1 | CASSYTPGRGLGETQYF | TGTGCCAGCAGTTACACTCCCGGCAGGGGGCTGGGAGAGACCCAGTACTTC
TRBJ1-6 | TRBV9 | few | TRBD1 | CASSDYLGTGENSPLHF | TGTGCCAGCAGCGATTACCTCGGGACAGGGGAAAATTCACCCCTCCACTTT
TRBJ2-5 | TRBV10-2 | many | . | CASSSSVGEETQYF | TGCGCCAGCAGTAGCAGCGTGGGGGAAGAGACCCAGTACTTC
TRBJ1-1 | TRBV12-3/TRBV12-4 | . | TRBD1 | CASSFPGGTGAMNTEAFF | TGTGCCAGCAGTTTCCCAGGCGGGACAGGGGCGATGAACACTGAAGCTTTCTTT
TRBJ1-2 | TRBV12-3/TRBV12-4 | many | . | CASSLVGQRLYGYTF | TGTGCCAGCAGTTTAGTAGGACAGAGATTATATGGCTACACCTTC
TRBJ2-7 | TRBV12-3/TRBV12-4 | many | TRBD1 | CASSLARTGTSAYEQYF | TGTGCCAGCAGTTTAGCAAGGACAGGGACCTCCGCCTACGAGCAGTACTTC
TRBJ2-7 | TRBV19 | many | TRBD2 | CASSMGGTGYEQYF | TGTGCCAGTAGTATGGGAGGGACGGGGTACGAGCAGTACTTC
TRBJ1-1 | TRBV20-1 | many | TRBD1 | CSARDHRGNTEAFF | TGCAGTGCTAGAGACCACAGGGGGAACACTGAAGCTTTCTTT
TRBJ1-5 | TRBV12-3/TRBV12-4 | . | . | CASSLVFENQPQHF | TGTGCCAGCAGTTTAGTTTTTGAGAATCAGCCCCAGCATTTT
TRBJ2-5 | TRBV7-9 | many | . | CASSPTGRQETQYF | TGTGCCAGCAGCCCCACGGGTCGGCAAGAGACCCAGTACTTC
TRBJ2-2 | TRBV11-2 | many | . | CASSLFGAGGSTGELFF | TGTGCCAGCAGCTTATTCGGTGCCGGGGGCAGTACCGGGGAGCTGTTTTTT
TRBJ1-1 | TRBV6-1 | many | TRBD1 | CASSETGGEWTEAFF | TGTGCCAGCAGCGAAACAGGGGGCGAGTGGACTGAAGCTTTCTTT
TRBJ1-1 | TRBV20-1 | few | . | CSALRLGAEAFF | TGCAGTGCCCTCCGTTTAGGGGCTGAAGCTTTCTTT
TRBJ1-2 | TRBV6-5 | many | . | CASSYGQGIYGYTF | TGTGCCAGCAGTTACGGTCAGGGCATCTATGGCTACACCTTC
TRBJ2-5 | TRBV27 | . | TRBD2 | CASSSGTSGGYQETQYF | TGTGCCAGCAGTTCGGGGACTAGCGGGGGGTACCAAGAGACCCAGTACTTC
TRBJ2-5 | TRBV20-1 | many | TRBD2 | CSARDLAGDIQETQYF | TGCAGTGCTAGAGACCTAGCGGGGGACATACAAGAGACCCAGTACTTC
TRBJ2-1 | TRBV6-2/TRBV6-3 | many | TRBD1 | CASSWGQGVDNEQFF | TGTGCCAGCAGTTGGGGACAGGGGGTCGACAATGAGCAGTTCTTC
TRBJ1-5 | TRBV5-1 | many | . | CASSWEGGSNQPQHF | TGCGCCAGCAGCTGGGAAGGGGGAAGCAATCAGCCCCAGCATTTT
TRBJ1-1 | TRBV7-9 | . | . | CANSLGRTEAFF | TGTGCCAACAGCTTAGGTCGGACTGAAGCTTTCTTT
TRBJ1-1 | TRBV12-3/TRBV12-4 | . | . | CASSFGRDAEAFF | TGTGCCAGCAGTTTCGGCAGGGACGCTGAAGCTTTCTTT
TRBJ2-2 | TRBV30 | once | TRBD2 | CAWRDLAGVTGELFF | TGTGCCTGGAGAGACCTAGCGGGAGTCACCGGGGAGCTGTTTTTT
TRBJ1-5 | TRBV6-2/TRBV6-3 | many | . | CASSYFGPSNQPQHF | TGTGCCAGCAGTTACTTTGGCCCTAGCAATCAGCCCCAGCATTTT
TRBJ1-5 | TRBV20-1 | few | . | CSASEGSQPQHF | TGCAGTGCTAGTGAAGGTTCTCAGCCCCAGCATTTT
TRBJ1-5 | TRBV12-3/TRBV12-4 | . | . | CASSLGAGDQPQHF | TGTGCCAGCAGTTTAGGGGCAGGAGATCAGCCCCAGCATTTT
TRBJ2-5 | TRBV6-5 | many | . | CASSPTSAETQYF | TGTGCCAGCAGTCCGACTAGTGCGGAGACCCAGTACTTC
TRBJ1-2 | TRBV29-1 | once | TRBD1 | CSVPFYGQGANLYGYTF | TGCAGCGTCCCGTTTTATGGGCAGGGGGCTAACCTCTATGGCTACACCTTC
TRBJ1-2 | TRBV27 | few | TRBD1 | CASRVTDSRDRGYPGYTF | TGTGCCAGCAGAGTAACCGACTCTCGGGACAGGGGATACCCTGGCTACACCTTC
TRBJ2-7 | TRBV4-1 | . | TRBD2 | CASSQDGLAGTYEQYF | TGCGCCAGCAGCCAAGATGGACTAGCGGGAACCTACGAGCAGTACTTC
TRBJ1-5 | TRBV28 | . | . | CASSFAGNQPQHF | TGTGCCAGCAGTTTTGCAGGGAATCAGCCCCAGCATTTT
TRBJ2-7 | TRBV7-2 | . | . | CASSLSRGTASYEQYF | TGTGCCAGCAGCTTATCGCGGGGGACAGCTTCCTACGAGCAGTACTTC
TRBJ2-5 | TRBV19 | few | . | CASSFRDGIQETQYF | TGTGCCAGTAGTTTCCGGGACGGAATCCAAGAGACCCAGTACTTC
TRBJ2-7 | TRBV18 | few | TRBD2 | CASSPFGGGTYEQYF | TGTGCCAGCTCACCATTCGGCGGGGGGACCTACGAGCAGTACTTC
TRBJ2-7 | TRBV6-4 | . | . | CAARGTTYEQYF | TGTGCCGCGAGGGGGACAACCTACGAGCAGTACTTC
TRBJ2-7 | TRBV29-1 | many | . | CSVEVVGDEQYF | TGCAGCGTTGAAGTAGTAGGGGACGAGCAGTACTTC
TRBJ1-1 | TRBV18 | many | . | CASSPKEGLGTEAFF | TGTGCCAGCTCACCAAAGGAGGGCTTGGGCACTGAAGCTTTCTTT
TRBJ2-7 | TRBV6-1 | many | . | CASSPRKAPPTNEQYF | TGTGCCAGCAGCCCTCGTAAGGCTCCGCCCACGAACGAGCAGTACTTC
TRBJ1-1 | TRBV12-3/TRBV12-4 | . | TRBD1 | CASSLRQGDRAFF | TGTGCCAGCAGTTTGCGACAGGGTGATCGCGCTTTCTTT
TRBJ2-7 | TRBV29-1 | many | . | CSVEVAFSYEQYF | TGCAGCGTTGAAGTAGCATTTTCCTACGAGCAGTACTTC
TRBJ1-1 | TRBV10-3 | . | . | CAISERGVNTEAFF | TGTGCCATCAGTGAGAGGGGGGTGAACACTGAAGCTTTCTTT
TRBJ2-7 | TRBV5-1 | . | TRBD1 | CASSTQTGGNYEQYF | TGCGCCAGCAGCACCCAGACAGGGGGCAATTACGAGCAGTACTTC
TRBJ2-5 | TRBV30 | many | TRBD2 | CAWGGTSGVQETQYF | TGTGCCTGGGGCGGAACTAGCGGGGTGCAAGAGACCCAGTACTTC
TRBJ1-1 | TRBV28 | . | TRBD1 | CASSLGTGRAAFF | TGTGCCAGCAGTTTGGGGACAGGGAGGGCAGCTTTCTTT
TRBJ2-6 | TRBV6-1 | many | . | CASILLYGANVLTF | TGTGCCAGCATCCTGTTGTATGGGGCCAACGTCCTGACTTTC
TRBJ1-2 | TRBV29-1 | many | . | CSVRGTWGYGYTF | TGCAGCGTTAGGGGGACCTGGGGGTATGGCTACACCTTC
TRBJ1-1 | TRBV2 | many | . | CASRKRVEAFF | TGTGCCAGCAGGAAACGGGTTGAAGCTTTCTTT
TRBJ1-1 | TRBV7-9 | many | . | CATLTGEIDTEAFF | TGTGCCACCTTGACTGGGGAGATCGACACTGAAGCTTTCTTT
TRBJ2-5 | TRBV27 | . | . | CASTGGAGETQYF | TGTGCCAGCACGGGTGGGGCGGGAGAGACCCAGTACTTC
TRBJ1-2 | TRBV12-3/TRBV12-4 | many | . | CASSSTDNPVNYGYTF | TGTGCCAGCAGTTCAACAGACAATCCAGTTAACTATGGCTACACCTTC
TRBJ1-2 | TRBV27 | . | TRBD1 | CASSLSQGDRDYGYTF | TGTGCCAGCAGCCTTTCACAGGGGGACAGGGACTATGGCTACACCTTC
TRBJ1-2 | TRBV10-3 | once | TRBD1 | CAISESTPGQGNGYTF | TGTGCCATCAGTGAGTCTACCCCGGGACAGGGTAATGGCTACACCTTC
TRBJ1-6 | TRBV6-2/TRBV6-3 | many | TRBD1 | CASSRGQGARNSPLHF | TGTGCCAGCAGCCGGGGACAGGGGGCGCGTAATTCACCCCTCCACTTT
TRBJ1-6 | TRBV7-2 | . | . | CASSARPQIGGSPLHF | TGTGCCAGCAGCGCACGGCCGCAGATAGGTGGATCACCCCTCCACTTT
TRBJ1-1 | TRBV6-2/TRBV6-3 | many | . | CASSSRRVGGDTEAFF | TGTGCCAGCAGTAGCCGAAGAGTTGGGGGGGACACTGAAGCTTTCTTT
TRBJ2-3 | TRBV6-1 | . | . | CASSEAVAHYADTQYF | TGTGCCAGCAGTGAAGCGGTTGCTCACTATGCGGATACGCAGTATTTT
TRBJ2-7 | TRBV20-1 | . | TRBD1 | CSARARTGSYEQYF | TGCAGTGCTAGAGCCCGGACAGGGAGCTACGAGCAGTACTTC